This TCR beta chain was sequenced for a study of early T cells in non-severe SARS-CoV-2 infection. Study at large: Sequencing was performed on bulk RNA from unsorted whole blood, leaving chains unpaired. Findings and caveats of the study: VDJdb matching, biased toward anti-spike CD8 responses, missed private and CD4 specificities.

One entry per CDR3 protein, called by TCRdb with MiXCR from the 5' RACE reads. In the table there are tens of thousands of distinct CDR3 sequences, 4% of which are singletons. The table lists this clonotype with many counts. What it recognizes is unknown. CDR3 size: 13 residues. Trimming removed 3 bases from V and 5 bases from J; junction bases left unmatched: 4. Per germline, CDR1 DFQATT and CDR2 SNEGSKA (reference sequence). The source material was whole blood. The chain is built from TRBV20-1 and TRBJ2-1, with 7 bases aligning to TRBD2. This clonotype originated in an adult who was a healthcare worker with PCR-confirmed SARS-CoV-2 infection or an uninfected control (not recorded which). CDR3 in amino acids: CSARWLADNEQFF. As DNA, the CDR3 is TGCAGTGCTAGGTGGCTAGCGGACAATGAGCAGTTCTTC.